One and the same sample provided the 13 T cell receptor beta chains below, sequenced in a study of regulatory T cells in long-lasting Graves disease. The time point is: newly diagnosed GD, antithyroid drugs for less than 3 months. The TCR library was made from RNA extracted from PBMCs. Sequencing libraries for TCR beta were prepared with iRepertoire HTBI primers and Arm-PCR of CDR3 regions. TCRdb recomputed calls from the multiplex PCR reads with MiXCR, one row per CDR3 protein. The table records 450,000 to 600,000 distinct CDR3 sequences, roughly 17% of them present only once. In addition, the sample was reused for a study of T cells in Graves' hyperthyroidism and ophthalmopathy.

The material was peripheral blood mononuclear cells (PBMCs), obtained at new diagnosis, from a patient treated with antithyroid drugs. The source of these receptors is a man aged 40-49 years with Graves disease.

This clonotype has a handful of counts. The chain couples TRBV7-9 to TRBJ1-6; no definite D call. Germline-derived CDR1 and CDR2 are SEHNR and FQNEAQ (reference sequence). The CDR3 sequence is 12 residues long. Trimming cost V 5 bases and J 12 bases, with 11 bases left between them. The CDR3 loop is CASSRAVVPLHF. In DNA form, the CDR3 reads TGTGCCAGCAGCCGGGCCGTTGTACCCCTCCACTTT.

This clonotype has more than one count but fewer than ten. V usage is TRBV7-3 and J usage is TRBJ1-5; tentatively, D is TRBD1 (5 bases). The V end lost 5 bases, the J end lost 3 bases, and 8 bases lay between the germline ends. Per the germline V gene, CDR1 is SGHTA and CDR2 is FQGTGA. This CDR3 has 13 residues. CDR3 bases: TGTGCCAGCAGCAAAGGGGCCAATCAGCCCCAGCATTTT. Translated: CASSKGANQPQHF.

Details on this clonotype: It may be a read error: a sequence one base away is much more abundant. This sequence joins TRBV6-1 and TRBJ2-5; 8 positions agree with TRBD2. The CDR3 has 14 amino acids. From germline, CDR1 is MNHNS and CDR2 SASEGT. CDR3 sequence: CAGSPGGNQETQYF. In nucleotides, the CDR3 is TGTGCCGGCAGCCCGGGGGGGAATCAAGAGACCCAGTACTTC.

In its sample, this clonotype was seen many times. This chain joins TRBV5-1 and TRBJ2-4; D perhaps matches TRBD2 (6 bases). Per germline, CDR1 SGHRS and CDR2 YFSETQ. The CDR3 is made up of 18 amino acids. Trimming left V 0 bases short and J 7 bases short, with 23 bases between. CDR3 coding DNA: TGCGCCAGCAGCTTGGCCCGAACCGGGACTCCCGGTGGGAACATTCAGTACTTC. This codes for CASSLARTGTPGGNIQYF.

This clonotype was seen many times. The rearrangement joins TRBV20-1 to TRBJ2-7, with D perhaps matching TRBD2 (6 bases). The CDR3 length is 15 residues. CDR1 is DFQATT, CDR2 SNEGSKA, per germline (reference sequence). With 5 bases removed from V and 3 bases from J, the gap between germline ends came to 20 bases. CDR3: CSAGGRRKLNYEQYF. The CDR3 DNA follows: TGCAGTGCTGGAGGGAGGCGGAAACTCAACTACGAGCAGTACTTC.

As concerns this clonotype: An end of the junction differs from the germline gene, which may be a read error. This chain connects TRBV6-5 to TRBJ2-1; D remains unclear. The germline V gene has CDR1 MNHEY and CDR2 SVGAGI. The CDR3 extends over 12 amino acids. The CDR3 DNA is TGTGCCAGCAGTTACTCCTACAATGAGCAGCTCTTC. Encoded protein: CASSYSYNEQLF.

This CDR3 reads CASSQGISQYNEQFF. The CDR3 DNA reads TGTGCCAGCAGCCAAGGGATCTCACAATACAATGAGCAGTTCTTC. The chain uses TRBV3-1 and TRBJ2-1, with D hard to call. The CDR3 loop spans 15 amino acids. CDR1 is LGHDT and CDR2 is YNNKEL in the germline V gene (reference sequence). The V and J ends lost 1 base and 4 bases respectively, with 11 bases between them.

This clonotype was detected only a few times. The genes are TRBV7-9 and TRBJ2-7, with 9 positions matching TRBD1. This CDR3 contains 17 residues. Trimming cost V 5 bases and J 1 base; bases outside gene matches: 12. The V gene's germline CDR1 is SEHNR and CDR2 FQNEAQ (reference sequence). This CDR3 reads CASSQPADRGGSYEQYF. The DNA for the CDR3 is TGTGCCAGCAGCCAGCCGGCGGACAGGGGAGGGTCCTACGAGCAGTACTTC.

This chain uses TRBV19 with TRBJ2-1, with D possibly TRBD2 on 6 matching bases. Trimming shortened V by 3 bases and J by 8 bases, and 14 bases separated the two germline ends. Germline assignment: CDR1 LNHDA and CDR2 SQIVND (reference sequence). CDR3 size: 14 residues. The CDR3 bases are TGTGCCAGTAGTATCGGAGGGAGCCACTATGAGCAGTTCTTC. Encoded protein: CASSIGGSHYEQFF.

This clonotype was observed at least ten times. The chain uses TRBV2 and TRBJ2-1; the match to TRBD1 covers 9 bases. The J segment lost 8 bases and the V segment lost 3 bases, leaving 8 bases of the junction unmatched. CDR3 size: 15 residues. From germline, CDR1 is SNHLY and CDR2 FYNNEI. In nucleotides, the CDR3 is TGTGCCAGCAGTGAGTCCGGGACAGGGTCCTATGAGCAGTTCTTC. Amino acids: CASSESGTGSYEQFF.

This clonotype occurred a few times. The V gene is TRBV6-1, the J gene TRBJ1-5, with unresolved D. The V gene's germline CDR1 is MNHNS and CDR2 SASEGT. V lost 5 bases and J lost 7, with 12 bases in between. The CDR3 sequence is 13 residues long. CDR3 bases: TGTGCCAGCAGTCTACAGATTGGGCAGCCCCAGCATTTT. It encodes CASSLQIGQPQHF.

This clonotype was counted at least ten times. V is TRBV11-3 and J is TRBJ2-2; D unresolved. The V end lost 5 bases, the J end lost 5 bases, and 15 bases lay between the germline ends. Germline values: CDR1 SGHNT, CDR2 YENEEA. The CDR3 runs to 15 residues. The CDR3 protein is CASSPHHGWTGELFF. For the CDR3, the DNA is TGTGCCAGCAGCCCGCACCACGGATGGACCGGGGAGCTGTTTTTT.

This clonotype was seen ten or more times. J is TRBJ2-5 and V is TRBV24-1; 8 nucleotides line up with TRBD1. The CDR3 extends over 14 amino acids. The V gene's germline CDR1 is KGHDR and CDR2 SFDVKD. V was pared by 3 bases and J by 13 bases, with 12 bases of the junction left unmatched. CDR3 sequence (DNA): TGTGCCACCAGTGATGGAACAGGGGGGCGGTTTCTGTACTTC. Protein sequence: CATSDGTGGRFLYF.